The source of this TCR beta chain is a study of shared clonotypes between healthy human individuals. Memory CD4+ cells were the fraction left after CD45RA+ naive selection. Findings of the study overall: Depth was large, yet rarefaction showed that sorted-subset sequencing was incomplete. Generally, naive subsets (rather than memory subsets) showed larger estimated richness. The diversity represented, both genetic and in exposure history, was limited by few donors.

The protocol was immunoSEQ multiplex PCR, while the TCRdb copy is restricted to in-frame clones and leaves out a portion. Among approximately 250,000 clones listed, over 60% were seen once. With regard to this clone: What it recognizes is unknown.

Germline-derived CDR1 and CDR2 are LNHNV and YYDKDF (reference sequence). This CDR3 region has 15 residues. V was trimmed by 6 bases and J by 5 bases, leaving 19 bases between them. Sequenced sample: memory CD4+ T cells sorted from blood. Indicated subset: CD45RA-negative fraction. The source of this sequence is a man aged 25 to 45 in good health. The chain links TRBV15 to TRBJ2-5; weak D call: TRBD2 (7 bases). This chain's CDR3 is CATSKTRGAGETQYF. The CDR3 DNA reads as TGTGCCACCAGTAAAACCCGGGGGGCGGGGGAGACCCAGTACTTC. The full variable domain, its missing parts supplied by reference TRBV15 and TRBJ2-5, is DAMVIQNPRYQVTQFGKPVTLSCSQTLNHNVMYWYQQKSSQAPKLLFHYYDKDFNNEADTPDNFQSRRPNTSFCFLDIRSPGLGDTAMYLCATSKTRGAGETQYFGPGTRLLVL.